This T cell receptor (beta chain) is from a study of shared clonotypes between healthy human individuals. Study-wide context: Three plates were used per donor for CD4 naive, three for CD4 memory, two for CD8 naive and one for CD8 memory.

V lost 1 base, J lost 5 bases, and 12 bases lay in between. The CDR3 contains 15 residues. CDR1 is SGHTA, CDR2 FQGNSA, per germline. The method was immunoSEQ multiplex PCR; TCRdb's version includes in-frame clones alone and lacks a portion of them. The table records roughly 2.5 million clones, approximately 94% of them present only once. The chain uses TRBV7-2 and TRBJ1-5, with D perhaps TRBD1 (6 bases). Sequences were obtained from naive CD4+ T cells sorted from blood. Described subset: CD45RA+ positively selected. This sequence was found in a man aged 18 to 30 in good health. This CDR3 reads CASSLEGQMHQPQHF. CDR3 nucleotide sequence: TGTGCCAGCAGCTTAGAGGGACAAATGCATCAGCCCCAGCATTTT.